This record covers a single T cell receptor beta chain. The data derive from a study of shared clonotypes between healthy human individuals. Unmatched junction bases numbered 6, after V lost 4 bases and J lost 0 bases. Germline loops: CDR1 MNHNS, CDR2 SASEGT. CDR3 length: 15 amino acids. The run depth of the assay was deep. Data came from immunoSEQ multiplex PCR; TCRdb stores just in-frame clones and leaves some out. This table has 520,000 or so clones, roughly 78% appearing once. This clonotype originated in a woman in her forties in good health. Some clones in this sample may be carry-over from other donors' samples. Input material: PBMCs. The J gene is TRBJ2-7, the V gene TRBV6-1; TRBD1 aligns across 7 bases. The CDR3 here is CASSAGQTTSYEQYF. CDR3 nucleotides: TGTGCCAGCAGTGCGGGACAGACCACCTCCTACGAGCAGTACTTC.